This entry concerns a single T cell receptor beta chain. This entry comes from a study of cytomegalovirus exposure and HLA in healthy donors. The PCR contained 60 Vbeta and 13 Jbeta primers. Using immunoSEQ multiplex PCR, the repertoire was profiled, and TCRdb retains in-frame clones only, with some absent. Of 35,000 to 45,000 clones in the sample, approximately 47% were seen once. V lost 3 bases, J lost 8 bases, and 10 bases stayed unmatched. The CDR3 is 14 residues long. Germline-derived CDR1 and CDR2 are SGDLS and YYNGEE. The V and J genes are TRBV9 and TRBJ1-2; the match to TRBD1 covers 7 bases. Sequencing was done on a sample of PBMCs. This TCR derives from a man aged 60-69 years in good health and CMV-seronegative. As DNA, the CDR3 is TGTGCCAGCAGCGCGCCAACAGGGGAACAGGGCTACACCTTC. Protein product: CASSAPTGEQGYTF. Filled out from reference TRBV9 and TRBJ1-2, the complete variable domain reads DSGVTQTPKHLITATGQRVTLRCSPRSGDLSVYWYQQSLDQGLQFLIQYYNGEERAKGNILERFSAQQFPDLHSELNLSSLELGDSALYFCASSAPTGEQGYTFGSGTRLTVV.